The rows below give T cell receptor beta chains drawn from one sample of a study of T cell responses to AZD1222 COVID-19 vaccine. The assay was immunoSEQ multiplex PCR, and TCRdb's table has in-frame clones only and misses some. The repertoire consists of about 120,000 clones, with approximately 87% occurring once and the leading ten covering less than 15%. The sample consisted of peripheral blood, taken on day 0 of AZD1222 vaccination. These TCRs come from an adult in good health. The CDR3 runs from the conserved cysteine through the conserved F or W. D genes are given only for firm matches. Size tells how often a clone was seen (once, few, many) or the class of an expanded clone, and some rows leave it out.

cdr3_aa cdr3_nt v_call clone_size j_call d_call
CASSSLPPGQGRNSPLHF TGTGCCAGCAGCTCACTTCCCCCGGGACAGGGCAGAAATTCACCCCTCCACTTT TRBV7-9 few TRBJ1-6 TRBD1
CASSHSGNTGELFF TGTGCCAGCAGCCATAGCGGGAACACCGGGGAGCTGTTTTTT TRBV3-1/TRBV3-2 NA TRBJ2-2 NA
CASSLRGQNNQPQHF TGTGCCAGCAGCTTACGAGGACAGAACAATCAGCCCCAGCATTTT TRBV7-2 once TRBJ1-5 NA
CASSVGVTGELFF TGTGCCAGCAGCGTAGGGGTCACCGGGGAGCTGTTTTTT TRBV9 NA TRBJ2-2 NA
CASSRQGSGGYTF TGTGCCAGCAGCCGACAGGGCTCAGGTGGCTACACCTTC TRBV6-5 NA TRBJ1-2 TRBD1
CASSSRGGDGYTF TGTGCCAGCAGTTCCCGAGGTGGGGATGGCTACACCTTC TRBV28 NA TRBJ1-2 NA
CASSSGTVGGELFF TGTGCCAGCAGCTCCGGGACAGTTGGCGGGGAGCTGTTTTTT TRBV7-9 NA TRBJ2-2 TRBD1
CAISESTATEAFF TGTGCCATCAGTGAGTCGACCGCCACTGAAGCTTTCTTT TRBV10-3 NA TRBJ1-1 NA
CASSLAAGTGNTIYF TGTGCCAGCAGCTTAGCAGCAGGGACTGGAAACACCATATATTTT TRBV7-2 once TRBJ1-3 NA
CASSQDLAGGKGYTF TGTGCCAGCAGCCAAGATCTGGCAGGGGGAAAGGGCTACACCTTC TRBV3-1/TRBV3-2 NA TRBJ1-2 TRBD1
CASSLFPDPHLHF TGTGCCAGCAGCTTATTCCCAGACCCCCACCTCCACTTT TRBV13 NA TRBJ1-6 NA
CASSYSLTPGRDLNTEAFF TGTGCCAGCAGTTACTCGCTGACCCCGGGGAGGGACCTTAACACTGAAGCTTTCTTT TRBV6-2/TRBV6-3 NA TRBJ1-1 NA
CASSGLHYEQYF TGTGCCAGCAGTGGACTCCACTACGAGCAGTACTTC TRBV2 NA TRBJ2-7 NA
CASSSWAGTSSRTDTQYF TGCGCCAGCAGCTCCTGGGCAGGGACTAGCTCTCGCACAGATACGCAGTATTTT TRBV5-1 few TRBJ2-3 TRBD2
CASSSRGSNEQFF TGTGCCAGCAGCTCACGGGGGTCCAATGAGCAGTTCTTC TRBV7-3 NA TRBJ2-1 NA
CASSPADLAGVSAGELFF TGTGCCAGCTCACCAGCGGATCTAGCGGGAGTTTCGGCCGGGGAGCTGTTTTTT TRBV18 NA TRBJ2-2 TRBD2
CASSLEGLVTGELFF TGCGCCAGCAGCTTGGAGGGACTAGTAACCGGGGAGCTGTTTTTT TRBV5-1 NA TRBJ2-2 TRBD2
CASSYAATNEKLFF TGTGCCAGCAGTTACGCCGCTACTAATGAAAAACTGTTTTTT TRBV6-2/TRBV6-3 NA TRBJ1-4 NA
CATFRAGGGYTF TGTGCCACCTTTAGAGCGGGGGGAGGCTACACCTTC TRBV10-3 NA TRBJ1-2 NA
CASSWGLATYEQYF TGTGCCAGCAGTTGGGGTCTAGCGACCTACGAGCAGTACTTC TRBV6-2/TRBV6-3 NA TRBJ2-7 NA
CASSIMTGAAGQPQHF TGTGCCAGTAGTATTATGACAGGGGCCGCCGGTCAGCCCCAGCATTTT TRBV19 NA TRBJ1-5 TRBD1
CASSLWGLGSSGANVLTF TGTGCCAGCAGTTTATGGGGCCTTGGAAGCTCTGGGGCCAACGTCCTGACTTTC TRBV27 NA TRBJ2-6 NA
CASTPLGGGWRETQYF TGTGCCAGCACCCCACTCGGTGGTGGGTGGCGCGAGACCCAGTACTTC TRBV6-2/TRBV6-3 NA TRBJ2-5 NA
CASSEGSGRRYEQYF TGTGCCAGCAGTGAAGGTAGCGGGAGGAGGTACGAGCAGTACTTC TRBV2 once TRBJ2-7 TRBD2
CASSVAAGGYLPSQETQYF TGTGCCAGCAGCGTAGCTGCAGGGGGATACCTTCCCAGTCAAGAGACCCAGTACTTC TRBV9 NA TRBJ2-5 TRBD1
CASRTSGSTDTQYF TGTGCCAGCAGGACTAGCGGGAGCACAGATACGCAGTATTTT TRBV7-9 few TRBJ2-3 TRBD2
CASSPQGALSGNTIYF TGTGCCAGCAGTCCACAGGGGGCACTCTCCGGAAACACCATATATTTT TRBV27 NA TRBJ1-3 TRBD1
CASTRPRGTQYF TGTGCCAGCACGAGGCCTAGGGGGACCCAGTACTTC TRBV2 few TRBJ2-5 NA
CASSLGGTEVETQYF TGTGCCAGCAGCTTAGGTGGGACAGAGGTGGAGACCCAGTACTTC TRBV7-8 NA TRBJ2-5 TRBD1
CASVARRGSGVENTEAFF TGTGCCAGCGTCGCGCGGAGGGGCAGTGGTGTGGAGAACACTGAAGCTTTCTTT TRBV6-4 NA TRBJ1-1 NA
CASSFREGRSSPLHF TGTGCCAGCAGTTTTAGGGAGGGTCGAAGTTCACCCCTCCACTTT TRBV28 NA TRBJ1-6 NA
CASSHSAGMYEAFF TGTGCCAGCAGTCATTCGGCAGGAATGTACGAAGCTTTCTTT TRBV6-5 NA TRBJ1-1 NA
CASSLATSGSGEQYF TGTGCCAGCAGCTTAGCTACTAGCGGGAGCGGAGAGCAGTACTTC TRBV7-9 NA TRBJ2-7 TRBD2
CASSPLPGTGASSSYNEQFF TGTGCCAGCTCACCACTTCCCGGGACAGGGGCCTCCAGCTCCTACAATGAGCAGTTCTTC TRBV18 NA TRBJ2-1 TRBD1
CAWTQPDSQDGGYTF TGTGCCTGGACCCAGCCGGACAGTCAGGACGGTGGCTACACCTTC TRBV30 NA TRBJ1-2 NA
CASFTPFNSPLHF TGTGCCAGCTTTACCCCTTTTAATTCACCCCTCCACTTT TRBV28 NA TRBJ1-6 NA
CASSLFHTSQDTIYF TGTGCCAGCAGCTTGTTCCATACCTCTCAGGACACCATATATTTT TRBV5-6 NA TRBJ1-3 NA
CASSLLYNEQFF TGTGCCAGCAGTTTGCTCTACAATGAGCAGTTCTTC TRBV28 once TRBJ2-1 NA
CASSLAFDTGELFF TGCGCCAGCAGCTTGGCCTTCGACACCGGGGAGCTGTTTTTT TRBV5-1 once TRBJ2-2 NA
CASSIDRLDGTPNQPQHF TGTGCCAGTAGTATAGATAGACTAGATGGGACACCGAATCAGCCCCAGCATTTT TRBV19 NA TRBJ1-5 NA
CASSLVSGGVYDQPQHF TGTGCCAGCAGCTTAGTATCTGGGGGAGTATACGATCAGCCCCAGCATTTT TRBV28 NA TRBJ1-5 NA
CASSHYLRDTGSSGETQYF TGTGCCAGCTCACATTATCTTCGGGACACCGGGAGTAGTGGAGAGACCCAGTACTTC TRBV18 NA TRBJ2-5 NA
CSVTRGQDTQYF TGCAGCGTTACGAGGGGGCAAGATACGCAGTATTTT TRBV29-1 NA TRBJ2-3 TRBD1
CASTGQYGYTF TGTGCCAGCACCGGACAGTATGGCTACACCTTC TRBV18 NA TRBJ1-2 NA
CASSPWGYQPQHF TGTGCCAGCAGTCCCTGGGGATATCAGCCCCAGCATTTT TRBV6-6 NA TRBJ1-5 NA
CASSWSGGGSYEQYF TGCGCCAGCAGCTGGAGTGGGGGCGGGAGCTACGAGCAGTACTTC TRBV5-1 NA TRBJ2-7 NA
CASSLKRYNEQFF TGTGCCAGCAGTTTGAAACGGTACAATGAGCAGTTCTTC TRBV12-3/TRBV12-4 NA TRBJ2-1 NA
CASSLPGQGTKQYF TGTGCCAGCAGCCTCCCGGGACAGGGCACAAAGCAGTACTTC TRBV3-1/TRBV3-2 NA TRBJ2-7 TRBD1
CASSGTLPDTQYF TGTGCCAGCAGCGGGACTCTCCCAGATACGCAGTATTTT TRBV5-6 NA TRBJ2-3 NA
CASSLDKGVTGELFF TGTGCCAGCAGCTTGGATAAGGGGGTCACCGGGGAGCTGTTTTTT TRBV5-6 NA TRBJ2-2 NA